One and the same sample provided the 2 T cell receptor beta chains below, sequenced in a study of cytomegalovirus exposure and HLA in healthy donors. The PCR used 60 Vbeta and 13 Jbeta primers. Clones were sequenced by immunoSEQ multiplex PCR, and TCRdb holds only the in-frame ones, with some missing. Of about 270,000 clones listed, around 65% were seen once; the top ten hold around 2.3%. Sequenced sample: PBMCs. These receptors came from a female donor in good health and CMV-seronegative.

The rearrangement uses TRBV5-4 and TRBJ2-1, with TRBD1 matching 8 bases. The CDR3 extends over 16 amino acids. V dropped 3 bases and J dropped 0; count of bases not matched to a gene: 5. Looked up from germline, CDR1 is SGHNT and CDR2 is YYREEE (reference sequence). This chain's CDR3 is CASSSGGGISYNEQFF. CDR3 in DNA: TGTGCCAGCAGCTCAGGGGGCGGGATCTCCTACAATGAGCAGTTCTTC.

The chain is built from TRBV2 and TRBJ2-5; D possibly corresponds to TRBD2 (6 bases). Deletions cut 6 bases from V and 9 bases from J, with 14 bases between. This CDR3 is built from 12 residues. Germline V gene data show CDR1 as SNHLY and CDR2 as FYNNEI. CDR3 nucleotides: TGTGCCAGCAGAGGCAGTGGCGGGGCCCAGTACTTC. Translated: CASRGSGGAQYF.